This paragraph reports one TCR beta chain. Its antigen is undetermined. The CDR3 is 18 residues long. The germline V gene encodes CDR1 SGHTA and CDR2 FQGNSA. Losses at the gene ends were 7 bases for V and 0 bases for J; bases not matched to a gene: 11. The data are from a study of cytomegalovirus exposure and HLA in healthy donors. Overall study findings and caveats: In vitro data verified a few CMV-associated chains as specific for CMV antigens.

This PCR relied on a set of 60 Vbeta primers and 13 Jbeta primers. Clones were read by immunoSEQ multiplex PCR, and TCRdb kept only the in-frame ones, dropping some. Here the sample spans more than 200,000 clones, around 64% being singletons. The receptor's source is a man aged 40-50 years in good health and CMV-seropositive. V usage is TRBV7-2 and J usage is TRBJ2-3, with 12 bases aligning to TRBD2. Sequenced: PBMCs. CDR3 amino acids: CASTASGLAGWSTDTQYF. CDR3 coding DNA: TGTGCCAGCACCGCCTCGGGACTAGCGGGTTGGAGCACAGATACGCAGTATTTT.